A selection of T cell receptor beta chains follows, all from one sample in a study. Each CDR3 protein is one row after TCRdb ran MiXCR on the 5' RACE reads. The data show 35,000 to 50,000 distinct CDR3 sequences, with 25% to 35% seen just once and more than 3.5% held by the top ten. The sequenced sample consisted of tumor-infiltrating memory CD4+ T cells sorted from the breast tumor. The receptors originated from a female donor with breast cancer. Both conserved end residues are part of each CDR3. The listing skips clone size in some rows; elsewhere it reads once, few, many or a size class.

size | V | CDR3
once | TRBV6-2/TRBV6-3 | CASSYRTGQLGDQPQHF
many | TRBV7-2 | CASSFGLGDTDTQYF
many | TRBV12-3/TRBV12-4 | CASSLGRGRGGYTF
NA | TRBV4-3 | CASSRRGEADTQYF
few | TRBV18 | CASSPTGQIETQYF
NA | TRBV12-3/TRBV12-4 | CASSDRGHSYGYTF
NA | TRBV20-1 | CSARDSSGAKQFF
few | TRBV7-7 | CASSSDRDGEQYF
NA | TRBV6-2/TRBV6-3 | CASKELPGANVLTF
NA | TRBV18 | CASSPGQGANYGYTF
many | TRBV25-1 | CASSSRGDGIQYF
few | TRBV5-1 | CASSEGQGRYNEQFF
NA | TRBV27 | CATWDGYTF
many | TRBV9 | CASSVRHSGDTQYF
NA | TRBV20-1 | CSASSHSGANVLTF
NA | TRBV5-1 | CASSWGQGHTDTQYF
NA | TRBV5-1 | CASSFGLSGRAREQFF
few | TRBV25-1 | CASSDTGATDTQYF
NA | TRBV6-1 | CASGQSGQPQHF
few | TRBV3-1 | CASSQTSGRKQFF
many | TRBV5-1 | CASSPDGGSYNEQFF
NA | TRBV20-1 | CSAKGGSSYGYTF
once | TRBV27 | CASSLLGKRAYNEQFF
NA | TRBV5-1 | CASSLGTASTDTQYF
NA | TRBV30 | CAWSFLAAEQYF
few | TRBV3-1 | CASSQPYNEQFF
NA | TRBV20-1 | CSASYWGQASYEQYF
many | TRBV20-1 | CSARDQGSYEQYF
few | TRBV2 | CASGQMFDIQYF